This TCR beta chain was captured by sequencing in a study of CD8 T cells in Susac syndrome (dated by TCRdb to about 2019). In the study overall: Whether CD8+ T cell activation and differentiation in Susac syndrome was antigen driven was tested using repertoire sequencing. CD8+ T cell repertoire clonality was compared between about 12 healthy donors, around 14 Susac syndrome patients and some 15 multiple sclerosis patients. The paper as a whole reports these results and caveats: The TCR sequencing and HLA analysis was acknowledged to have included a relatively small number of individuals.

Notes on this clonotype: Its antigen remains unidentified. No base-level quality is on record; no much larger clone is a single base apart.

Trimmed from V: 6 bases; trimmed from J: 5 bases; junction bases lacking a gene match: 8. From the cysteine up to the phenylalanine, the CDR3 has a length of 14 residues. The entry retains the CDR3 DNA only, 42 bases that are in frame from base 1. From the germline V gene, CDR1 is MDHEN and CDR2 is SYDVKM. RNA was extracted using the RNeasy kit, and roughly 0.45 to 1 microgram was reverse transcribed with random hexamers. TCR beta CDR3 regions were amplified with the immunoSEQ multiplex PCR assay covering 54 Vbeta and 13 Jbeta segments. To correct PCR amplification bias, a synthetic template baseline was used for both primer optimization and computational correction. Under the source paper's analysis protocol: Reads were annotated to V, D and J genes according to IMGT and were analyzed with immunoSEQ Analyzer, with only productive sequences retained. Clonality was computed as one minus Shannon entropy normalized by log2 of the number of productive unique sequences. For each patient and control, public and private clones were evaluated among the 100 most prevalent clones. Clones were defined as Susac-specific if absent from the healthy and MS cohorts, from 1052 published viral clones and from other ImmuneACCESS disease sequences. Using fastp at Q25 and MiXCR, TCRdb reprocessed the public reads and kept productive beta chains. Under each unique CDR3 protein, matching rows form one entry showing the most common genes and DNA. These V and J calls are TCRdb output, not the study's own analysis. Recorded for this sample are fewer than 300,000 distinct CDR3 sequences; roughly 85% of them occurred a single time. Over 0.095% of the sample goes to the ten largest clones.

Peripheral blood CD8+ and CD4+ T cells from healthy donors, Susac syndrome patients and multiple sclerosis patients were profiled by high-throughput TCR beta sequencing. Multiple sclerosis controls were treatment-naive patients with stable or active relapsing-remitting disease fulfilling revised McDonald criteria. Bulk CD8+ and CD4+ T cells were purified magnetically by negative isolation, whereas CD8+ TEMRA cells were enriched by FACS. Blood was collected in EDTA tubes and processed within 24 hours, with PBMCs isolated through density gradient centrifugation. PBMCs intended for TCR sequencing were cryopreserved in liquid nitrogen and were subsequently thawed in a 37 degrees C water bath. The sorted or isolated CD4+, CD8+ and CD8+ TEMRA cells reached a purity of at least 90%.

This TCR derives from a human donor with multiple sclerosis. The sample consisted of CD8+ T cells from PBMCs. The sequence joins TRBV28 to TRBJ1-1; 8 bases in the middle match TRBD1. The sequenced DNA: TGTGCCAGCAGGACTCAGGGGGCGCGAACTGAAGCTTTCTTT. This is translated as CASRTQGARTEAFF. This CDR3, with the reference TRBV28 and TRBJ1-1 proteins standing in past its ends, gives the full variable domain DVKVTQSSRYLVKRTGEKVFLECVQDMDHENMFWYRQDPGLGLRLIYFSYDVKMKEKGDIPEGYSVSREKKERFSLILESASTNQTSMYLCASRTQGARTEAFFGQGTRLTVV.